Included here is one T cell receptor (beta chain) sequence, with context. From its re-call of the 5' RACE reads, TCRdb lists each CDR3 protein once, without DNA. This table lists 300,000 to 350,000 distinct CDR3 sequences. The record originates from a study of monozygotic twins with inflammatory bowel disease. Germline V CDR1 and CDR2: MNHEY, SVGAGI. The length of the CDR3 is 13 residues. Material for sequencing was blood. The TCR originated in a human donor with ulcerative colitis or Crohn's disease, or a healthy co-twin of an affected twin (not recorded which). The gene calls are TRBV6-5 and TRBJ2-3. CDR3 sequence reads: CASRNSAVPFQYF.